This T cell receptor beta chain was found in a study of T-cell reconstitution after alpha-beta-depleted transplantation in children. Study conclusions and caveats: At day 60, the high TCRbeta diversity found in some patients originated from recipient T cells and thymic progenitors that had survived. Newly produced T cells mostly accounted for T-cell counts and diversity one year post-transplant. Reportedly, only several hundred clones from non-depleted graft cells drove alpha-beta T-cell counts at about two months.

Unique molecular identifiers featured in how the TCRbeta library was prepared. TCRdb re-derived calls from the PCR reads in MiXCR, one entry per CDR3 protein. The table has 600,000 to 800,000 distinct CDR3 sequences, around 13% seen once. To note about this clonotype: The antigen remains undetermined.

J gave up 7 bases and V 6 bases, and 12 bases lay outside the gene matches. There are 17 residues in the CDR3. This TCR was recovered from a girl aged 2-10 years with congenital amegakaryocytic thrombocytopenia, due to receive a stem cell transplant. The material sequenced was PBMCs, taken before TCRalphabeta/CD19-depleted stem cell transplant. The chain joins TRBV12-3 or TRBV12-4 to TRBJ1-6; 10 positions match TRBD1. For the CDR3, the DNA is TGTGCCAGCAGCCGGGACAGGGGAATAAAGGAGAATTCACCCCTCCACTTT. Translated, it gives CASSRDRGIKENSPLHF.